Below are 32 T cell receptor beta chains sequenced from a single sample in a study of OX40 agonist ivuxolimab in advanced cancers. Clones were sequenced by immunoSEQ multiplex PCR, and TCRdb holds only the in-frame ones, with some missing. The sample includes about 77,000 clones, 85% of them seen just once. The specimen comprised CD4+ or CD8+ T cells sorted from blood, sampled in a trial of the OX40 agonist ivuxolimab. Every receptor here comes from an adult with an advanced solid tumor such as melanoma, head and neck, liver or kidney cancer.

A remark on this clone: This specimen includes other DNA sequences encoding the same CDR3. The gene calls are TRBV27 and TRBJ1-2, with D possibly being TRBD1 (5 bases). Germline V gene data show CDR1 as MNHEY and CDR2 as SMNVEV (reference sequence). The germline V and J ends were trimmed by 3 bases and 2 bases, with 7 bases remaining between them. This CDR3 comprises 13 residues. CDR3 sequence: CASSFGGNYGYTF. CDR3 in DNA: TGTGCCAGCAGTTTTGGGGGAAACTATGGCTACACCTTC.

The CDR3 DNA reads as TGCAGCGTTCGACAGCTAACCTCTGGAAACACCATATATTTT. Its translation: CSVRQLTSGNTIYF. The chain is built from TRBV29-1 and TRBJ1-3, with a weak D call TRBD1 (5 bases). The V end was cut by 5 bases, the J end by 0 bases, with 11 bases between. CDR3 length equals 14 residues. Germline V gene lookup returns CDR1 SQVTM and CDR2 ANQGSEA.

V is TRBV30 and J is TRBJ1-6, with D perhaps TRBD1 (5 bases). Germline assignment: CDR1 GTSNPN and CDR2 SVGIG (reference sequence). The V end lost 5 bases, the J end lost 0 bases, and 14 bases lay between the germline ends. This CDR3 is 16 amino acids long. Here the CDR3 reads CAWAPTGVSYNSPLHF. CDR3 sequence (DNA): TGTGCCTGGGCGCCGACGGGGGTCTCCTATAATTCACCCCTCCACTTT.

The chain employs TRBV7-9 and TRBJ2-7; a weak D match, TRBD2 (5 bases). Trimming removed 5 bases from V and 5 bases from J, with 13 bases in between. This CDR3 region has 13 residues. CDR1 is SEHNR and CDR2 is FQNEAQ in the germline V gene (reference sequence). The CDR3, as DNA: TGTGCCAGCAGCCTGGGCCGGGGTGACGAGCAGTACTTC. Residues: CASSLGRGDEQYF.

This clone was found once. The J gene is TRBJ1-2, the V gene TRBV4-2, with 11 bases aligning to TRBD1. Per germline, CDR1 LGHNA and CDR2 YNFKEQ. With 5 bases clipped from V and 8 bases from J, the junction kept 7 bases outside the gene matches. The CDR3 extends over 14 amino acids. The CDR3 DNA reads TGTGCCAGCAGCGTAGGACAGGGGGCGTACGGCTACACCTTC. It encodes CASSVGQGAYGYTF.

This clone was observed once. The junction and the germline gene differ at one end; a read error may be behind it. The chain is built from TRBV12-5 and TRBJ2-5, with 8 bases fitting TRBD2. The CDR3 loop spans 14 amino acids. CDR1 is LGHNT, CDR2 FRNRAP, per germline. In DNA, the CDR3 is TGTGCTAGTTGTTTCGGCGGGGGGCAAGAGACCCAGTACTTC. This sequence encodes CASCFGGGQETQYF. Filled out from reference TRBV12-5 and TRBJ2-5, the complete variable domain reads DARVTQTPRHKVTEMGQEVTMRCQPILGHNTVFWYRQTMMQGLELLAYFRNRAPLDDSGMPKDRFSAEMPDATLATLKIQPSEPRDSAVYFCASCFGGGQETQYFGPGTRLLVL.

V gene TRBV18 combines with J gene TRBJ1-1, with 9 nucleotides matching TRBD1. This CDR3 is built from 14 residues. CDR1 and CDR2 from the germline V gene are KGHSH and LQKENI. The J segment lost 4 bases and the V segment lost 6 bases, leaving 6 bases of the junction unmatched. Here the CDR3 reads CASSRDRVSTEAFF. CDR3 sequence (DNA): TGTGCCAGCTCTCGGGACAGGGTATCCACTGAAGCTTTCTTT.

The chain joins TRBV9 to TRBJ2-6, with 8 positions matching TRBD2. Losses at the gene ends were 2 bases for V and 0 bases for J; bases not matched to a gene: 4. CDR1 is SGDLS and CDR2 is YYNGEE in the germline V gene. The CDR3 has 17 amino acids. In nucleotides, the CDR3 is TGTGCCAGCAGCGTCAGCGGGGGAGACTCTGGGGCCAACGTCCTGACTTTC. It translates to CASSVSGGDSGANVLTF.

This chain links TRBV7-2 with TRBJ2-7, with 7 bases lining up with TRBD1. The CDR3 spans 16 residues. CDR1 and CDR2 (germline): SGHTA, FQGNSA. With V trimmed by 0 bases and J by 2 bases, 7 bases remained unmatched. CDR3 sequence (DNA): TGTGCCAGCAGCTTAGCGGCCACAGGGGCCCCCTACGAGCAGTACTTC. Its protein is CASSLAATGAPYEQYF.

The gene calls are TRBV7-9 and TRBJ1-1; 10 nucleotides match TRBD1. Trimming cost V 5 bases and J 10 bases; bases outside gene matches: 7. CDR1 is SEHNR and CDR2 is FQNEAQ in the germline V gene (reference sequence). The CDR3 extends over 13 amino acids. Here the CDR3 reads CASSPSDRGRAFF. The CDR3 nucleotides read TGTGCCAGCAGCCCTTCGGACAGGGGGAGAGCTTTCTTT.

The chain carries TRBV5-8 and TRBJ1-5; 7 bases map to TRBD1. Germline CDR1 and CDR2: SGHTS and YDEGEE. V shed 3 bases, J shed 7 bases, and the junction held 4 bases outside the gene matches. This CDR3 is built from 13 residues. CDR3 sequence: CASSYGGGQPQHF. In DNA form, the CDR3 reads TGTGCCAGCAGCTACGGAGGGGGCCAGCCCCAGCATTTT.

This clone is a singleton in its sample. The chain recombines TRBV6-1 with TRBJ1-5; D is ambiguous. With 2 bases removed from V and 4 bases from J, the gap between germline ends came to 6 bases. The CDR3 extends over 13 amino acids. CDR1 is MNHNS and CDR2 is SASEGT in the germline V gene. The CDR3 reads CASSEQVNQPQHF. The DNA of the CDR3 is TGTGCCAGCAGTGAACAGGTTAATCAGCCCCAGCATTTT.

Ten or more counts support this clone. CDR3 residues: CASSFDRAQPQHF. In DNA, the CDR3 is TGTGCCAGCAGCTTCGACAGGGCTCAGCCCCAGCATTTT. The rearrangement links TRBV7-2 to TRBJ1-5; TRBD1 aligns across 7 bases. Trimming took 3 bases from V and 6 from J; bases not matched to a gene: 2. CDR1 and CDR2 (germline): SGHTA, FQGNSA. This CDR3 comprises 13 residues.

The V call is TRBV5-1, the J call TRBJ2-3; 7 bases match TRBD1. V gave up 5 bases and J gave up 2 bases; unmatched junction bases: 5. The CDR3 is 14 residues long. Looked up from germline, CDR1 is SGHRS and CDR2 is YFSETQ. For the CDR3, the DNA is TGCGCCAGCAGATCCGGACAGGCCACAGATACGCAGTATTTT. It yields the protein CASRSGQATDTQYF.

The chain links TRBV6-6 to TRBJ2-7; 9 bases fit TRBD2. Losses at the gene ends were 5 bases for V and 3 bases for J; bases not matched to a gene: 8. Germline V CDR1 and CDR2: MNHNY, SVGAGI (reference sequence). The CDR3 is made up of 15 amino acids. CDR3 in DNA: TGTGCCAGCAGTCGCGGGGGGGCTTCAATCTACGAGCAGTACTTC. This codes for CASSRGGASIYEQYF.

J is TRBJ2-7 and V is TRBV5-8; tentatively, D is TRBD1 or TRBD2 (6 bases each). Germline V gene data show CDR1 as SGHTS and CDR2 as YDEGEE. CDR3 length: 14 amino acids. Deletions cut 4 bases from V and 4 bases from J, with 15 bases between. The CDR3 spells CASSPPGGGYEQYF. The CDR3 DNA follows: TGTGCCAGCAGCCCTCCCGGGGGCGGATACGAGCAGTACTTC. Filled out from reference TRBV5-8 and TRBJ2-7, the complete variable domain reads EAGVTQSPTHLIKTRGQQATLRCSPISGHTSVYWYQQALGLGLQFLLWYDEGEERNRGNFPPRFSGRQFPNYSSELNVNALELEDSALYLCASSPPGGGYEQYFGPGTRLTVT.

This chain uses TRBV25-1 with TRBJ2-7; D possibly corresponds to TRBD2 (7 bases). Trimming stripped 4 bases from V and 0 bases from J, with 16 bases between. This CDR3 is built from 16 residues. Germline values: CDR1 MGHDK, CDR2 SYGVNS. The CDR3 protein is CASSAPGGPLSYEQYF. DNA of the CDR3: TGTGCCAGCAGTGCACCCGGGGGGCCGCTCTCCTACGAGCAGTACTTC.

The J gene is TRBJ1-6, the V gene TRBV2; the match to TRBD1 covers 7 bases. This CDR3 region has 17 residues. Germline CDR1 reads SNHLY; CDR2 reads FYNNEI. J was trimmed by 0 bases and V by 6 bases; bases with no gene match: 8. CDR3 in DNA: TGTGCCAGCAGGGGGGGACAGACGAGCTCCTATAATTCACCCCTCCACTTT. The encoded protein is CASRGGQTSSYNSPLHF.

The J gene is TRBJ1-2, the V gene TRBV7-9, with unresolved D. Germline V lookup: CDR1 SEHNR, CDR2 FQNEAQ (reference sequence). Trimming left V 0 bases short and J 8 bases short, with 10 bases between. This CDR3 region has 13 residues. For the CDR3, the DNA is TGTGCCAGCAGCTTAGCGCTGGACTGGGGCTACACCTTC. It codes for CASSLALDWGYTF. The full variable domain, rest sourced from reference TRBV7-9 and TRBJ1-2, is DTGVSQNPRHKITKRGQNVTFRCDPISEHNRLYWYRQTLGQGPEFLTYFQNEAQLEKSRLLSDRFSAERPKGSFSTLEIQRTEQGDSAMYLCASSLALDWGYTFGSGTRLTVV.

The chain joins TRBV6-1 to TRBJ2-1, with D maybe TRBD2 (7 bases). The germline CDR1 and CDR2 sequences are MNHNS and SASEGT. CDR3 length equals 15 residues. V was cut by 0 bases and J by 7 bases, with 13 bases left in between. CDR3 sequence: CASSEAGGPWNEQFF. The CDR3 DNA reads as TGTGCCAGCAGTGAAGCGGGGGGGCCGTGGAATGAGCAGTTCTTC.

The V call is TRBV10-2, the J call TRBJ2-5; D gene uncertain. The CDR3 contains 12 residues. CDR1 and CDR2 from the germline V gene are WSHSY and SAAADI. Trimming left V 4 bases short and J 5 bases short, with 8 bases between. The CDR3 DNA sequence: TGCGCCAGCAGTGGCGGATGGGAGACCCAGTACTTC. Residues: CASSGGWETQYF.

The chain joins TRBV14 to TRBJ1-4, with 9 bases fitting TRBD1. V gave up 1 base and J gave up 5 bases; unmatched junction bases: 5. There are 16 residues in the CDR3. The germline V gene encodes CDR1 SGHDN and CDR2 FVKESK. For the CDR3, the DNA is TGTGCCAGCAGCCAAGCGGGACAGGGATTGAATGAAAAACTGTTTTTT. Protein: CASSQAGQGLNEKLFF.

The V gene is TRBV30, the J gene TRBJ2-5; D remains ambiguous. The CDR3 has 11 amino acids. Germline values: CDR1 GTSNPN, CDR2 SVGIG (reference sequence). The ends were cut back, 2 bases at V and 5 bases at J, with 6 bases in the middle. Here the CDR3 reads CAWSRSETQYF. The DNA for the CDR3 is TGTGCCTGGAGTAGGTCCGAGACCCAGTACTTC.

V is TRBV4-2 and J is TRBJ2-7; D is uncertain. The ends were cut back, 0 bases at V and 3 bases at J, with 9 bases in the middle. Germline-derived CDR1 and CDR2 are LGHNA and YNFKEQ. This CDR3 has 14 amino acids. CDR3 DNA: TGTGCCAGCAGCCAAGAGTATAACTTCTACGAGCAGTACTTC. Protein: CASSQEYNFYEQYF.

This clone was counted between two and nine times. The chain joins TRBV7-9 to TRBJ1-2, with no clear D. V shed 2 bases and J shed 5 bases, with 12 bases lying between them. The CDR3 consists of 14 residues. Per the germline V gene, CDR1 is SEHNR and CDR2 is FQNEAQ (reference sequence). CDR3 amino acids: CASSLTAQTYGYTF. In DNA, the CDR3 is TGTGCCAGCAGCTTAACTGCACAGACTTATGGCTACACCTTC. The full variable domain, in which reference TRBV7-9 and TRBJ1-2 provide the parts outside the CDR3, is DTGVSQNPRHKITKRGQNVTFRCDPISEHNRLYWYRQTLGQGPEFLTYFQNEAQLEKSRLLSDRFSAERPKGSFSTLEIQRTEQGDSAMYLCASSLTAQTYGYTFGSGTRLTVV.

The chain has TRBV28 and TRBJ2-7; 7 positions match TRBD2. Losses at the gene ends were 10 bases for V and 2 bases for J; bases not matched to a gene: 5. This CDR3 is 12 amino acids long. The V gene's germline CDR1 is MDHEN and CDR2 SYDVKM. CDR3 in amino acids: CATEGGTYEQYF. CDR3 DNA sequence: TGTGCCACGGAGGGAGGGACCTACGAGCAGTACTTC.

The CDR3 nucleotides are TGTGCCAGCAGCCGCAGACAGGTGATCACAGATACGCAGTATTTT. Amino acids: CASSRRQVITDTQYF. The chain joins TRBV14 to TRBJ2-3; possibly TRBD1 for D (6 bases). Germline assignment: CDR1 SGHDN and CDR2 FVKESK. This CDR3 contains 15 residues. Between the trimmed V and J ends, which lost 4 bases and 2 bases, there was a span of 13 bases.

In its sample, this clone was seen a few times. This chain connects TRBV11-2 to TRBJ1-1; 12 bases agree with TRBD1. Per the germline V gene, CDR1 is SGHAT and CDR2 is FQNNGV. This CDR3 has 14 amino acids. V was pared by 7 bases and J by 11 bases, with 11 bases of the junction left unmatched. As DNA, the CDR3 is TGTGCCAGCAACCCGGGACAGGGGGCACTGGGGGCTTTCTTT. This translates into CASNPGQGALGAFF.

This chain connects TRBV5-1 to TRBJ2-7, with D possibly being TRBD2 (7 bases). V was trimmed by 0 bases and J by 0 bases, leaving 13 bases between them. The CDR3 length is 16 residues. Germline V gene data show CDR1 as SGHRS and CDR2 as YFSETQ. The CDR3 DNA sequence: TGCGCCAGCAGCTTGGATGGCGGGGGCCTCTCCTACGAGCAGTACTTC. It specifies CASSLDGGGLSYEQYF.

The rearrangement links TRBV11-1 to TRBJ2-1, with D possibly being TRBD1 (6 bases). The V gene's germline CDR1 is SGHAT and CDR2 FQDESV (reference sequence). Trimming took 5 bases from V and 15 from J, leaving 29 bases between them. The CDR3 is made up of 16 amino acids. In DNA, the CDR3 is TGTGCCAGCAGCCCAGAACCCCGAGGGAAAGGGACAAGGTTGTTCTTC. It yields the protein CASSPEPRGKGTRLFF.

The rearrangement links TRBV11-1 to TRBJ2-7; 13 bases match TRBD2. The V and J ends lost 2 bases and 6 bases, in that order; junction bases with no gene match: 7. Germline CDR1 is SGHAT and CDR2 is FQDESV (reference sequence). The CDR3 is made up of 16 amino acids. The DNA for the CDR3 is TGTGCCAGCAGCTTAACTAGCGGGGGGGCTATCAGCGAGCAGTACTTC. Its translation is CASSLTSGGAISEQYF.

The CDR3 spells CASSLSVGGREQYF. In DNA, the CDR3 is TGCGCCAGCAGCTTGTCGGTCGGGGGGCGGGAGCAGTACTTC. The chain couples TRBV5-1 to TRBJ2-7; D perhaps matches TRBD2 (7 bases). Germline CDR1 SGHRS, CDR2 YFSETQ. Trimming left V 1 base short and J 7 bases short, with 15 bases between. This CDR3 contains 14 residues. Combining the CDR3 with reference TRBV5-1 and TRBJ2-7 gives the whole variable domain KAGVTQTPRYLIKTRGQQVTLSCSPISGHRSVSWYQQTPGQGLQFLFEYFSETQRNKGNFPGRFSGRQFSNSRSEMNVSTLELGDSALYLCASSLSVGGREQYFGPGTRLTVT.